This T cell receptor (beta chain) was profiled in a study of control samples from healthy donors and cancer patients. Repertoires were generated with immunoSEQ multiplex PCR, while TCRdb's copy carries only in-frame clones and drops some. The table shows 95,000 to 100,000 clones, with more than 85% occurring only once. The CDR3 runs to 12 residues. The germline CDR1 and CDR2 sequences are LNHDA and SQIVND (reference sequence). V was cut by 8 bases and J by 4 bases, with 11 bases left in between. Specimen: blood. This chain uses TRBV19 with TRBJ1-1; D is undetermined. This receptor was identified in a man younger than 45 in good health. This chain's CDR3 is CASQQLPTEAFF. CDR3 in DNA: TGTGCCAGTCAACAGCTTCCCACTGAAGCTTTCTTT. Full variable domain (outside the CDR3, taken from reference TRBV19 and TRBJ1-1): DGGITQSPKYLFRKEGQNVTLSCEQNLNHDAMYWYRQDPGQGLRLIYYSQIVNDFQKGDIAEGYSVSREKKESFPLTVTSAQKNPTAFYLCASQQLPTEAFFGQGTRLTVV.